A single sample gave rise to the 13 T cell receptor beta chains below, sequenced in a study of OX40 agonist ivuxolimab in advanced cancers. Repertoires were generated with immunoSEQ multiplex PCR, while TCRdb's copy carries only in-frame clones and drops some. The table lists more than 65,000 clones, 80% to 95% of them singletons. Specimen: CD4+ or CD8+ T cells sorted from blood, collected in a trial of the OX40 agonist ivuxolimab. The receptors were gathered from an adult with an advanced solid tumor such as melanoma, head and neck, liver or kidney cancer.

This chain joins TRBV6-5 and TRBJ2-7; 8 nucleotides match TRBD1. Germline-derived CDR1 and CDR2 are MNHEY and SVGAGI. This CDR3 spans 15 amino acids. V shed 2 bases and J 7 bases; nucleotides not matched to a gene: 10. CDR3 protein: CASSYRLRGRGEQYF. In nucleotides, the CDR3 is TGTGCCAGCAGTTACCGCCTCAGGGGGCGAGGTGAGCAGTACTTC.

The J gene is TRBJ2-5, the V gene TRBV20-1; no clear D. Trimming cost V 7 bases and J 5 bases, with 11 bases left between them. This CDR3 is built from 11 residues. Germline-derived CDR1 and CDR2 are DFQATT and SNEGSKA (reference sequence). The CDR3 reads CSDLGSETQYF. The CDR3 region has the DNA TGCAGTGACTTGGGTAGCGAGACCCAGTACTTC.

This chain uses TRBV29-1 with TRBJ1-1; unclear D gene. The CDR3 is 10 residues long. V was trimmed by 6 bases and J by 7 bases, leaving 9 bases between them. In germline, CDR1 is SQVTM, CDR2 ANQGSEA. The CDR3: CSVTEDEAFF. The CDR3 DNA reads TGCAGCGTCACAGAAGATGAAGCTTTCTTT.

V usage is TRBV19 and J usage is TRBJ2-5, with D perhaps matching TRBD1 (6 bases). This CDR3 comprises 14 residues. Trimming removed 5 bases from V and 3 bases from J, with 13 bases in between. Per germline, CDR1 LNHDA and CDR2 SQIVND (reference sequence). CDR3 region: CASSLGHSEETQYF. CDR3 in DNA: TGTGCCAGTAGTCTGGGACATTCCGAAGAGACCCAGTACTTC.

The V and J genes are TRBV27 and TRBJ2-7, with 11 bases aligning to TRBD2. Germline values: CDR1 MNHEY, CDR2 SMNVEV (reference sequence). Unmatched junction bases numbered 7, after V lost 0 bases and J lost 3 bases. The CDR3 sequence is 17 residues long. The CDR3 here is CASSLSQGLAENYEQYF. CDR3 nucleotide sequence: TGTGCCAGCAGTTTATCCCAGGGACTAGCGGAAAACTACGAGCAGTACTTC.

The chain uses TRBV7-8 and TRBJ2-7, with 11 bases that match TRBD2. CDR1 and CDR2 (germline): SGHVS, FQNEAQ. V dropped 4 bases and J dropped 4; count of bases not matched to a gene: 3. The CDR3 covers 14 residues. CDR3 bases: TGTGCCAGCAGCTCGGTAGCGGGGGGGTACGAGCAGTACTTC. Encoded protein: CASSSVAGGYEQYF.

The chain recombines TRBV9 with TRBJ2-7, with D tentatively TRBD1 (6 bases). Trimming took 3 bases from V and 3 from J, leaving 16 bases between them. Germline CDR1 and CDR2: SGDLS and YYNGEE. The CDR3 sequence is 15 residues long. CDR3 coding DNA: TGTGCCAGCAGCGCCCGACAGGCTTCCAACTACGAGCAGTACTTC. Translated: CASSARQASNYEQYF. Variable domain in full (rest from reference TRBV9 and TRBJ2-7): DSGVTQTPKHLITATGQRVTLRCSPRSGDLSVYWYQQSLDQGLQFLIQYYNGEERAKGNILERFSAQQFPDLHSELNLSSLELGDSALYFCASSARQASNYEQYFGPGTRLTVT.

This clone was recorded a few times. The J gene is TRBJ2-1, the V gene TRBV10-2; D unresolved. Trimming stripped 6 bases from V and 10 bases from J, with 10 bases between. CDR1 is WSHSY, CDR2 SAAADI, per germline. The CDR3 extends over 11 amino acids. The CDR3 reads CASSPKIEQFF. The CDR3 bases are TGCGCCAGCAGCCCGAAGATAGAGCAGTTCTTC.

Details on this clone: Distinct nucleotide sequences in the sample also encode this CDR3. The chain links TRBV7-2 to TRBJ2-5, with 10 bases fitting TRBD2. CDR1 and CDR2 from the germline V gene are SGHTA and FQGNSA. The CDR3 length is 16 residues. Unmatched junction bases numbered 12, after V lost 6 bases and J lost 5 bases. As DNA, the CDR3 is TGTGCCAGCAGACAGGGCAGCGGGGGGGGGCGCGAGACCCAGTACTTC. Protein sequence: CASRQGSGGGRETQYF.

The chain is built from TRBV13 and TRBJ2-7; 11 bases fit TRBD2. Germline CDR1 is PRHDT and CDR2 is FYEKMQ (reference sequence). Trimming cost V 5 bases and J 3 bases; bases outside gene matches: 6. This CDR3 spans 15 amino acids. The CDR3 is CASSPPGLADYEQYF. The CDR3 bases are TGTGCCAGCAGCCCCCCGGGACTAGCGGACTACGAGCAGTACTTC.

The chain carries TRBV6-5 and TRBJ2-1; TRBD2 matches 9 bases. There are 15 residues in the CDR3. In germline, CDR1 is MNHEY, CDR2 SVGAGI. Germline trimming cut 0 bases from V and 6 bases from J; bases unmatched to any gene: 3. The CDR3: CASSYSGLAFNEQFF. The DNA of the CDR3 is TGTGCCAGCAGTTACTCGGGACTAGCTTTCAATGAGCAGTTCTTC.

The CDR3, as DNA: TGTGCCAGCTCACTCCTGGCGGGACAGGGAATAGCAGATACGCAGTATTTT. Its translation: CASSLLAGQGIADTQYF. V usage is TRBV18 and J usage is TRBJ2-3; 9 bases map to TRBD1. The CDR3 has 17 residues. Trimming cost V 4 bases and J 4 bases; bases outside gene matches: 12. Germline CDR1 is KGHSH and CDR2 is LQKENI.

In this sample, this clone turned up once. The V gene is TRBV6-1, the J gene TRBJ1-2, with TRBD1 matching over 7 bases. CDR1 is MNHNS, CDR2 SASEGT, per germline. The CDR3 runs to 15 residues. Trimming took 6 bases from V and 8 from J; bases not matched to a gene: 15. CDR3 bases: TGTGCCAGCAGAAACGGAGACAGGGACACGGGAGGCTACACCTTC. Its translation: CASRNGDRDTGGYTF.